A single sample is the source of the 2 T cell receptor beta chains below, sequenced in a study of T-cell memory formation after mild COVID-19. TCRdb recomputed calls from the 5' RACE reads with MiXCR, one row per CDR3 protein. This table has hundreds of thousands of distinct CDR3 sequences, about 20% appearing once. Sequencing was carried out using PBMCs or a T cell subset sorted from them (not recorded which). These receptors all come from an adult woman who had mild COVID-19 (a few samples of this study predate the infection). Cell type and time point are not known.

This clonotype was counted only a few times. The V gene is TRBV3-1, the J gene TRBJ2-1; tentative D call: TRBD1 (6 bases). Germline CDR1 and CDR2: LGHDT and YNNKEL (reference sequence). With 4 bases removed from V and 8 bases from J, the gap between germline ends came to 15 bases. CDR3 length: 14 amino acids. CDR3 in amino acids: CASSLPGVSDEQFF. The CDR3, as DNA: TGTGCCAGCAGCCTGCCAGGGGTCTCCGATGAGCAGTTCTTC.

The CDR3 loop is CASSQELRTAYEQYF. As DNA, the CDR3 is TGTGCCAGCAGCCAAGAGCTAAGGACAGCCTACGAGCAGTACTTC. J is TRBJ2-7 and V is TRBV4-2; TRBD1 might be the D (6 bases). Looked up from germline, CDR1 is LGHNA and CDR2 is YNFKEQ. Trimming cost V 0 bases and J 2 bases, with 11 bases left between them. The CDR3 contains 15 residues.